The 10 T cell receptor beta chains below all came from one sample that was sequenced in a study of blood T cell repertoires in COVID-19. Using immunoSEQ multiplex PCR, the repertoire was profiled, and TCRdb retains in-frame clones only, with some absent. Of about 410,000 clones listed, 90% are singletons. Material for sequencing was PBMCs or T cells enriched from blood (not recorded which). The receptors were sampled from a man aged 18 to 29 who had recovered from COVID-19.

The J gene is TRBJ1-1, the V gene TRBV27; D may be TRBD1 (6 bases). Per the germline V gene, CDR1 is MNHEY and CDR2 is SMNVEV (reference sequence). This CDR3 has 15 amino acids. The germline V and J ends were trimmed by 1 base and 8 bases, with 17 bases remaining between them. CDR3 residues: CASSLYRLQGFEAFF. The CDR3, as DNA: TGTGCCAGCAGTTTATATCGTCTACAGGGTTTCGAAGCTTTCTTT.

V is TRBV9 and J is TRBJ2-3, with 14 bases identical to TRBD2. CDR1 SGDLS and CDR2 YYNGEE come from the germline V gene. V shed 3 bases and J 0 bases; nucleotides not matched to a gene: 6. The CDR3 has 18 residues. Here the CDR3 reads CASSAGLAGDPSTDTQYF. CDR3 DNA sequence: TGTGCCAGCAGCGCGGGACTAGCGGGGGATCCTAGCACAGATACGCAGTATTTT.

This chain joins TRBV5-8 and TRBJ1-1; a weak D match, TRBD1 (5 bases). The germline gives CDR1 SGHTS, CDR2 YDEGEE. The CDR3 contains 16 residues. V gave up 0 bases and J gave up 0 bases, with 12 bases separating them. The CDR3 reads CASSLDMRQMNTEAFF. DNA of the CDR3: TGTGCCAGCAGCTTGGACATGAGACAGATGAACACTGAAGCTTTCTTT.

This clone was counted a single time. This chain connects TRBV2 to TRBJ1-2; a weak D match, TRBD1 (6 bases). The CDR3 is 14 residues long. Germline V CDR1 and CDR2: SNHLY, FYNNEI. V lost 3 bases and J 3 bases, leaving 11 bases between the germline ends. CDR3 in DNA: TGTGCCAGCAGTGAGGACAGTTCCTACTATGGCTACACCTTC. As protein: CASSEDSSYYGYTF.

This chain connects TRBV11-2 to TRBJ1-2, with a possible D match to TRBD1 (6 bases). CDR3 length: 15 amino acids. Germline assignment: CDR1 SGHAT and CDR2 FQNNGV. Trimming cost V 5 bases and J 3 bases, with 16 bases left between them. The CDR3 region is CASSPLRDTHYGYTF. The CDR3 bases are TGTGCCAGCAGCCCACTACGGGACACCCACTATGGCTACACCTTC.

The chain links TRBV5-4 to TRBJ2-7; 7 bases fit TRBD2. The length of the CDR3 is 15 residues. The junction had 6 bases not matched to a gene; V was cut back by 0 bases and J by 3 bases. CDR1 and CDR2 from the germline V gene are SGHNT and YYREEE (reference sequence). This CDR3 is CASSLEASGNYEQYF. DNA of the CDR3: TGTGCCAGCAGCTTGGAGGCTAGCGGAAACTACGAGCAGTACTTC.

This clone showed up just a few times. The chain links TRBV11-2 to TRBJ1-2; D is undetermined. This CDR3 contains 15 residues. In germline, CDR1 is SGHAT, CDR2 FQNNGV. Trimming left V 2 bases short and J 2 bases short, with 12 bases between. This CDR3 is CASSLQANKNYGYTF. CDR3 coding DNA: TGTGCCAGCAGCTTACAGGCCAACAAAAACTATGGCTACACCTTC.

The J gene is TRBJ1-1, the V gene TRBV5-5; tentative D call: TRBD1 (6 bases). V gave up 3 bases and J gave up 6 bases, with 24 bases separating them. The CDR3 contains 17 residues. Germline V gene sequence: CDR1 SGHKS, CDR2 YYEKEE (reference sequence). The CDR3 is CASSSKSYRAVAPEAFF. CDR3 in DNA: TGTGCCAGCAGCTCAAAAAGTTACAGGGCCGTAGCTCCTGAAGCTTTCTTT. Looking up the rest from reference TRBV5-5 and TRBJ1-1 gives the full variable domain: DAGVTQSPTHLIKTRGQQVTLRCSPISGHKSVSWYQQVLGQGPQFIFQYYEKEERGRGNFPDRFSARQFPNYSSELNVNALLLGDSALYLCASSSKSYRAVAPEAFFGQGTRLTVV.

This clone was counted between two and nine times. The rearrangement joins TRBV2 to TRBJ1-2; tentatively, D is TRBD1 (5 bases). Germline assignment: CDR1 SNHLY and CDR2 FYNNEI. The V end was cut by 5 bases, the J end by 3 bases, with 16 bases between. The CDR3 has 15 residues. CDR3 loop: CASSRTQGSHYGYTF. Here the CDR3 DNA reads TGTGCCAGCAGTCGAACGCAGGGTTCTCACTATGGCTACACCTTC.

The V call is TRBV20-1, the J call TRBJ1-4, with no clear D. CDR1 DFQATT and CDR2 SNEGSKA come from the germline V gene (reference sequence). Trimming left V 3 bases short and J 6 bases short, with 5 bases between. This CDR3 region has 11 residues. The CDR3 coding sequence is TGCAGTGCTAGCTATGATGAAAAACTGTTTTTT. It translates to CSASYDEKLFF.